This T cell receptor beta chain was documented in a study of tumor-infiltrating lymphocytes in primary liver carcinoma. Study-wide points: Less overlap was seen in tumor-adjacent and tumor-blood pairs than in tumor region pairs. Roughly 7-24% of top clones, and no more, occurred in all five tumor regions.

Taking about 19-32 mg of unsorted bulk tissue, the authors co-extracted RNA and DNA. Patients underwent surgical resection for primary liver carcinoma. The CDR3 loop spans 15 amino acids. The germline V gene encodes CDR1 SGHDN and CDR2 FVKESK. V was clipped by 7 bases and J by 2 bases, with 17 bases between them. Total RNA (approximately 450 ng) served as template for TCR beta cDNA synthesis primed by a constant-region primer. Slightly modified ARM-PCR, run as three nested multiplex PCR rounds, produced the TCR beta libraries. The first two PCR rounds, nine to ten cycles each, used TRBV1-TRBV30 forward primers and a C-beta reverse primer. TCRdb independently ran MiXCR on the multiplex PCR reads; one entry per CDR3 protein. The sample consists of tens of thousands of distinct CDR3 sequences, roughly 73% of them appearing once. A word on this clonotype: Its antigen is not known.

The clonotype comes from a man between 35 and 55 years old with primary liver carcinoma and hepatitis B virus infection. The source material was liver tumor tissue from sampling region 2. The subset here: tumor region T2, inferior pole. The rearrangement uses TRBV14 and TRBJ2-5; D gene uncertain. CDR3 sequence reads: CASNRDLGYQETQYF. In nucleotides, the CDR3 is TGTGCCAGCAACCGAGATCTGGGTTATCAAGAGACCCAGTACTTC.